The rows below give T cell receptor beta chains drawn from one sample of a study of T cell responses to AZD1222 COVID-19 vaccine. Using immunoSEQ multiplex PCR, the repertoire was profiled, and TCRdb retains in-frame clones only, with some absent. This table holds approximately 150,000 clones, 91% found once. The sequencing here drew on peripheral blood, taken on day 0 of AZD1222 vaccination. The receptors originated from an adult in good health. Each CDR3 is given without its conserved first and last residue.

TRBJ2-1 | TRBV19 | ASSIEALSYNEQF
TRBJ2-2 | TRBV7-6 | ASNLRGALNTGELF
TRBJ2-3 | TRBV4-3 | ASSLVATDTQY
TRBJ2-1 | TRBV28 | ASSLGLAGGNEQF
TRBJ1-2 | TRBV9 | ASSVGGVGGYGYT
TRBJ1-2 | TRBV12-3/TRBV12-4 | ASSLGRVYGYT
TRBJ1-1 | TRBV9 | ASSPRGTEAF
TRBJ2-7 | TRBV4-1 | ASSQASGTSGSRPYEQY
TRBJ1-6 | TRBV6-1 | ASSEGSNSPLH
TRBJ2-3 | TRBV11-2 | ASSSNRGTDTQY
TRBJ1-1 | TRBV11-1 | ASSLDGVLNTEAF
TRBJ2-1 | TRBV19 | ASSISGPVFNEQF
TRBJ1-2 | TRBV6-5 | ASSYSTSINYGYT
TRBJ1-2 | TRBV6-5 | ASSFDSAYGYT
TRBJ1-4 | TRBV5-4 | ASSPLPQGEKLF
TRBJ1-5 | TRBV3-1/TRBV3-2 | ASSQDPRSNQPQH
TRBJ2-7 | TRBV4-1 | ASSQEKNQGIYEQY
TRBJ1-1 | TRBV5-1 | ASSLSNDPRADTEAF